The present entry profiles one T cell receptor (beta chain) with its context. In the original analysis: Estimation of nucleated cell counts was performed using reference gene primer amplification. Method: immunoSEQ multiplex PCR; TCRdb's copy keeps in-frame clones and lacks some. V, J and clone size are those of that table, while D and trimming were read from the DNA. The table lists 250,000 to 300,000 clones, around nine tenths of them singletons. This specimen comes from a study of blood T cell repertoires in COVID-19. Study at large: The United States, Italy and Spain provided the acute and convalescent COVID-19 samples. T cells, B-cell-depleted T cells, or PBMCs provided the cDNA or gDNA that served as material.

Germline CDR1 and CDR2: SGHNT and YYREEE (reference sequence). With 3 bases removed from V and 0 bases from J, the gap between germline ends came to 13 bases. The CDR3 spans 15 residues. The V and J genes are TRBV5-4 and TRBJ2-7, with D possibly matching TRBD2 (7 bases). The receptor was derived from a middle-aged man with acute or convalescent COVID-19. What was sequenced was peripheral blood. DNA for the CDR3: TGTGCCAGCAGCTCCTTCCGGGGGGCCTCCTACGAGCAGTACTTC. Amino acid sequence: CASSSFRGASYEQYF.